The 10 T cell receptor beta chains listed next were all sequenced from one sample in a study of CD8+ T cells in alopecia areata. As the sequencing template, cDNA was produced by extracting RNA and reverse transcribing it. Method: immunoSEQ multiplex PCR; TCRdb's copy keeps in-frame clones and lacks some. The sample lists approximately 210,000 clones; over 60% were seen once. Treatment: oral pan-JAK inhibitor, 5-10 mg twice daily. Sample: CD4+ T cells sorted from blood, taken at week 4, from a patient treated with tofacitinib. These receptors originate from a human donor with alopecia areata.

As regards this clone: Other DNA variants within this sample encode the same CDR3. The chain joins TRBV7-9 to TRBJ2-7; the match to TRBD1 covers 10 bases. The CDR3 covers 14 residues. V was clipped by 4 bases and J by 2 bases; unmatched bases: 2. Germline CDR1 and CDR2: SEHNR and FQNEAQ (reference sequence). The DNA of the CDR3 is TGTGCCAGCAGCTCTGGGACAGGGGCCTACGAGCAGTACTTC. It yields the protein CASSSGTGAYEQYF. The full variable domain, completed using reference TRBV7-9 and TRBJ2-7, is DTGVSQNPRHKITKRGQNVTFRCDPISEHNRLYWYRQTLGQGPEFLTYFQNEAQLEKSRLLSDRFSAERPKGSFSTLEIQRTEQGDSAMYLCASSSGTGAYEQYFGPGTRLTVT.

This clone occurred a few times. The chain couples TRBV4-2 to TRBJ1-2, with D tentatively TRBD1 (5 bases). The CDR3 covers 15 residues. CDR1 and CDR2 (germline): LGHNA, YNFKEQ. V was shortened by 1 base and J by 2 bases, with 11 bases between the two germline ends. CDR3 protein: CASSQARQLNYGYTF. The CDR3 coding sequence is TGTGCCAGCAGCCAAGCACGACAGTTAAACTATGGCTACACCTTC.

The chain has TRBV4-1 and TRBJ2-3; 7 nucleotides agree with TRBD2. This CDR3 is 14 amino acids long. V gave up 0 bases and J gave up 6 bases; unmatched junction bases: 3. Looked up from germline, CDR1 is MGHRA and CDR2 is YSYEKL. CDR3 loop: CASSQDSGRDTQYF. The CDR3, as DNA: TGCGCCAGCAGCCAAGATTCCGGGAGGGATACGCAGTATTTT.

The chain recombines TRBV29-1 with TRBJ2-7; D is undetermined. The CDR3 has 12 residues. Germline values: CDR1 SQVTM, CDR2 ANQGSEA. Trimming took 3 bases from V and 7 from J, leaving 13 bases between them. As DNA, the CDR3 is TGCAGCGTTGACGACACCCAGCAGGAGCAGTACTTC. This encodes CSVDDTQQEQYF.

The V and J genes are TRBV5-1 and TRBJ2-2; the match to TRBD2 covers 13 bases. Germline V gene sequence: CDR1 SGHRS, CDR2 YFSETQ. The CDR3 is 18 amino acids. The V gene end was trimmed by 0 bases and the J gene end by 4 bases; junction bases not matched to a gene: 6. The CDR3 loop reads CASSLEGGLAGTTGELFF. CDR3 sequence (DNA): TGCGCCAGCAGCTTGGAAGGGGGACTAGCGGGGACCACCGGGGAGCTGTTTTTT.

The genes are TRBV6-5 and TRBJ2-5, with TRBD2 as a possible D gene (7 bases). Trimming cost V 5 bases and J 5 bases, with 15 bases left between them. The germline V gene encodes CDR1 MNHEY and CDR2 SVGAGI. The CDR3 spans 14 residues. CDR3 nucleotide sequence: TGTGCCAGCAGTCATTACAGGGAGGGTGAGACCCAGTACTTC. It specifies CASSHYREGETQYF.

This clone has a handful of counts. CDR3 bases: TGTGCCAGCAGTGAAAACAGGGGCCATCAGCCCCAGCATTTT. Amino acid sequence: CASSENRGHQPQHF. V gene TRBV2 combines with J gene TRBJ1-5; 7 bases are a match to TRBD1. Trimming took 2 bases from V and 5 from J; bases not matched to a gene: 3. Germline V CDR1 and CDR2: SNHLY, FYNNEI. The CDR3 has 14 residues. Filled out from reference TRBV2 and TRBJ1-5, the complete variable domain reads EPEVTQTPSHQVTQMGQEVILRCVPISNHLYFYWYRQILGQKVEFLVSFYNNEISEKSEIFDDQFSVERPDGSNFTLKIRSTKLEDSAMYFCASSENRGHQPQHFGDGTRLSIL.

The rearrangement uses TRBV11-1 and TRBJ2-5; D gene ambiguous. Germline loops: CDR1 SGHAT, CDR2 FQDESV (reference sequence). Between the trimmed V and J ends, which lost 3 bases and 2 bases, there was a span of 7 bases. The CDR3 has 13 amino acids. The CDR3 loop is CASSLWRQETQYF. CDR3 nucleotides: TGTGCCAGCAGCTTGTGGCGGCAAGAGACCCAGTACTTC.

This clone appeared a single time. The rearrangement links TRBV23-1 to TRBJ1-5; no reliable D call. TRBV23-1 is filed as an ORF, its function uncertain. The CDR3 covers 13 residues. Trimming left V 4 bases short and J 1 base short, with 5 bases between. CDR3 sequence: CASSPRSNQPQHF. In nucleotides, the CDR3 is TGCGCCAGCAGTCCCCGGAGCAATCAGCCCCAGCATTTT.

A note on this clone: The junction departs from germline at one end; a sequencing error may be responsible. The V gene is TRBV29-1, the J gene TRBJ1-2; no firm D call. This CDR3 comprises 9 residues. Per the germline V gene, CDR1 is SQVTM and CDR2 is ANQGSEA. The CDR3 region has the DNA TGCAGCGCAACGGAGGCGCGGGCCTTC. Protein sequence: CSATEARAF.